These T cell receptor beta chains were read from a single sample in a study of radiation and T cells in renal cell carcinoma. Here immunoSEQ multiplex PCR was the method, and the copy in TCRdb shows in-frame clones only, minus some. The sample carries 150,000 or so clones, around 89% recorded once. Specimen: blood, collected from a patient whose treatment included radiotherapy and nephrectomy. The receptor set was obtained from a woman aged 70-85 years with renal cell carcinoma. CDR3s include the opening cysteine and the closing phenylalanine or tryptophan. D genes are given only for firm matches. Not all rows give a size; the values are once, few, many and, for expanded clones, a class.

abundance: -
v_gene: TRBV9
d_gene: -
j_gene: TRBJ2-7
CDR3nt: TGTGCCAGCAGCGTAGGGGACGTCGGGCTTGGGGAGCAGTACTTC
CDR3aa: CASSVGDVGLGEQYF

abundance: -
v_gene: TRBV4-3
d_gene: -
j_gene: TRBJ2-6
CDR3nt: TGCGCCAGCAGCCAAGATTACCCGGCGGGGGCCAACGTCCTGACTTTC
CDR3aa: CASSQDYPAGANVLTF

abundance: -
v_gene: TRBV5-1
d_gene: -
j_gene: TRBJ2-4
CDR3nt: TGCGCCAGCAGCTTGACTAGCCCCGGAAACATTCAGTACTTC
CDR3aa: CASSLTSPGNIQYF

abundance: -
v_gene: TRBV9
d_gene: TRBD1
j_gene: TRBJ2-2
CDR3nt: TGTGCCAGCAGCAAGACAGGGGGCGGCGGGGAGCTGTTTTTT
CDR3aa: CASSKTGGGGELFF

abundance: -
v_gene: TRBV2
d_gene: -
j_gene: TRBJ1-3
CDR3nt: TGTGCCAGCAGTGAAACGCGCGGGGCTGGAAACACCATATATTTT
CDR3aa: CASSETRGAGNTIYF

abundance: once
v_gene: TRBV7-2
d_gene: -
j_gene: TRBJ2-1
CDR3nt: TGTGCCAGCAGCTTAGGACGATCACTCTACAATGAGCAGTTCTTC
CDR3aa: CASSLGRSLYNEQFF

abundance: once
v_gene: TRBV15
d_gene: TRBD1
j_gene: TRBJ2-7
CDR3nt: TGTGCCACCAGCTTGGACAGGGGCTACGAGCAGTACTTC
CDR3aa: CATSLDRGYEQYF

abundance: -
v_gene: TRBV10-3
d_gene: TRBD1
j_gene: TRBJ1-5
CDR3nt: TGTGCCATCAGTGAGTCCGGTGGGACAGGGGGGTATCAGCCCCAGCATTTT
CDR3aa: CAISESGGTGGYQPQHF

abundance: -
v_gene: TRBV28
d_gene: -
j_gene: TRBJ1-6
CDR3nt: TGTGCCAGCAGGACAGGACCAATTTCACCCCTCCACTTT
CDR3aa: CASRTGPISPLHF

abundance: -
v_gene: TRBV29-1
d_gene: -
j_gene: TRBJ1-6
CDR3nt: TGCAGCGTTGGTGACAGAGTACAGTCACCCCTCCACTTT
CDR3aa: CSVGDRVQSPLHF

abundance: once
v_gene: TRBV6-5
d_gene: TRBD1
j_gene: TRBJ1-1
CDR3nt: TGTGCCAGCAGGGGGGACAGGGACATGAACACTGAAGCTTTCTTT
CDR3aa: CASRGDRDMNTEAFF

abundance: -
v_gene: TRBV30
d_gene: -
j_gene: TRBJ1-2
CDR3nt: TGTGCCTGGAGTGTACGTGGCTGGAACTATGGCTACACCTTC
CDR3aa: CAWSVRGWNYGYTF

abundance: -
v_gene: TRBV5-1
d_gene: TRBD2
j_gene: TRBJ2-2
CDR3nt: TGCGCCAGCAGCCCGGGACTAGCGGACACCGGGGAGCTGTTTTTT
CDR3aa: CASSPGLADTGELFF

abundance: -
v_gene: TRBV2
d_gene: TRBD2
j_gene: TRBJ2-2
CDR3nt: TGTGCCAGCAGTGACCCTTTCGGACTAGCGGGGGGTATGAACACCGGGGAGCTGTTTTTT
CDR3aa: CASSDPFGLAGGMNTGELFF

abundance: -
v_gene: TRBV27
d_gene: -
j_gene: TRBJ1-5
CDR3nt: TGTGCCAGCAGTTCTGGGGGGACGTGGTCAGAGCCCCAGCATTTT
CDR3aa: CASSSGGTWSEPQHF

abundance: -
v_gene: TRBV9
d_gene: -
j_gene: TRBJ1-3
CDR3nt: TGTGCCAGCAGCGCCACAGGCGCCTCTGGAAACACCATATATTTT
CDR3aa: CASSATGASGNTIYF

abundance: -
v_gene: TRBV9
d_gene: TRBD2
j_gene: TRBJ2-1
CDR3nt: TGTGCCAGCAGCGCAGGACTGGCTAGCGGGGAGAATGAGCAGTTCTTC
CDR3aa: CASSAGLASGENEQFF